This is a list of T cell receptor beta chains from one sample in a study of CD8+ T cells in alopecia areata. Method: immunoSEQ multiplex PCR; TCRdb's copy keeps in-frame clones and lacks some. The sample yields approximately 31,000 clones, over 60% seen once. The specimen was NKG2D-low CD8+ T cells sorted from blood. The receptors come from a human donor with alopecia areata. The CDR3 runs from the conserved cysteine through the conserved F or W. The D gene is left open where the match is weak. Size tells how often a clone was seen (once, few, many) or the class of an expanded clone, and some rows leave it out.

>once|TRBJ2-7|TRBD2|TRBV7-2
CASSSLAGGLHEQYF
TGTGCCAGCAGCTCCTTAGCGGGGGGGCTCCACGAGCAGTACTTC
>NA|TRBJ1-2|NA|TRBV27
CASSAYRSLYGYTF
TGTGCCAGCAGTGCATACAGGTCTCTTTATGGCTACACCTTC
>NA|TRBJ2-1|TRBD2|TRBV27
CASSFSSGRNEQFF
TGTGCCAGCAGTTTCTCTAGCGGGAGGAATGAGCAGTTCTTC
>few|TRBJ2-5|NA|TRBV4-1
CASSQVVSGAEETQYF
TGCGCCAGCAGCCAAGTAGTATCGGGGGCGGAAGAGACCCAGTACTTC
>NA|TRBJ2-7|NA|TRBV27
CASSLGNTYEQYF
TGTGCCAGCAGTTTGGGGAACACCTACGAGCAGTACTTC
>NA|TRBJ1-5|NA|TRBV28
CASSFSGNQPQHF
TGTGCCAGCAGTTTCTCGGGTAATCAGCCCCAGCATTTT
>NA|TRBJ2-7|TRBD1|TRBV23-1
CASSRGPPGQGLSNYEQYF
TGCGCCAGCAGCCGGGGGCCGCCGGGACAGGGGCTTTCCAACTACGAGCAGTACTTC
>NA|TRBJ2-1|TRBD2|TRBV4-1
CASSQDLTGGVYNEQFF
TGCGCCAGCAGCCAAGATTTAACGGGAGGGGTCTACAATGAGCAGTTCTTC
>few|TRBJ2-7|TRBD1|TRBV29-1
CSVTGTGVNEQYF
TGCAGCGTTACCGGGACAGGGGTTAATGAGCAGTACTTC
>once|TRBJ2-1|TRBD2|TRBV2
CASSETTSGGNEQFF
TGTGCCAGCAGTGAAACGACTAGCGGGGGGAATGAGCAGTTCTTC
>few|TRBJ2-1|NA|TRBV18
CASSPQGWESSYNEQFF
TGTGCCAGCTCACCGCAAGGGTGGGAGAGCTCCTACAATGAGCAGTTCTTC
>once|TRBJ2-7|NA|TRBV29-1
CSVAVGGYEQYF
TGCAGCGTTGCGGTGGGAGGCTACGAGCAGTACTTC
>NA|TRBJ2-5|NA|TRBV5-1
CASYTQGGIRETQYF
TGCGCCAGCTATACTCAGGGTGGAATTCGAGAGACCCAGTACTTC
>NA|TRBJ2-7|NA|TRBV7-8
CASSLAASEYEQYF
TGTGCCAGCAGCTTAGCGGCTAGCGAATACGAGCAGTACTTC
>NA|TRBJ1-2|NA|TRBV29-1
CSVDKYNYGYTF
TGCAGCGTGGACAAGTATAACTATGGCTACACCTTC
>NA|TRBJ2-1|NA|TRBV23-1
CASTVLCGARDHEQFF
TGCGCCAGCACCGTTTTGTGCGGGGCCCGGGATCATGAGCAGTTCTTC
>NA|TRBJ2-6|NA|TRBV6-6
CATAGTEGSGANVLTF
TGTGCCACCGCCGGGACGGAGGGCTCTGGGGCCAACGTCCTGACTTTC
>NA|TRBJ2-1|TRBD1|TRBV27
CASSSDRGRSEQFF
TGTGCCAGCAGTTCGGACAGGGGGCGAAGTGAGCAGTTCTTC
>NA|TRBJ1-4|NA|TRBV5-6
CASSRTAWGGEKLFF
TGTGCCAGCAGTCGTACCGCGTGGGGCGGTGAAAAACTGTTTTTT
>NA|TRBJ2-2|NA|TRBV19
CASSILAAGELFF
TGTGCCAGTAGTATCCTCGCGGCCGGGGAGCTGTTTTTT
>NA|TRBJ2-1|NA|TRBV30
CAWSVQGNEQFF
TGTGCCTGGAGTGTACAGGGCAATGAGCAGTTCTTC
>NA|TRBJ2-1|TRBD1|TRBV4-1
CASSQLDRGPRYNEQFF
TGCGCCAGCAGCCAACTCGACAGGGGCCCGCGATACAATGAGCAGTTCTTC
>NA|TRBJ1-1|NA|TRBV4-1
CASSQGDTEAFF
TGCGCCAGCAGCCAAGGGGACACTGAAGCTTTCTTT
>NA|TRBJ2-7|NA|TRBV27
CASSSWTDSYEQYF
TGTGCCAGCAGTTCCTGGACAGACTCCTACGAGCAGTACTTC
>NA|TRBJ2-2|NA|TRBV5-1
CASSLYSSNTGELFF
TGCGCCAGCAGCTTGTACAGCTCGAACACCGGGGAGCTGTTTTTT
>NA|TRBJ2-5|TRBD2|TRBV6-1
CASSETGTSGSETQYF
TGTGCCAGCAGTGAAACCGGGACTAGCGGCTCGGAGACCCAGTACTTC
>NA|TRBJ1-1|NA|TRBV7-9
CASSLVTAVEAFF
TGTGCCAGCAGCTTAGTCACAGCCGTTGAAGCTTTCTTT
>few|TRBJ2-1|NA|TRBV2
CASSDLTNYNEQFF
TGTGCCAGCAGTGATCTGACAAACTACAATGAGCAGTTCTTC
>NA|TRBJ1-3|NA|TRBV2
CASTTWGSGNTIYF
TGTGCCAGCACGACCTGGGGCTCTGGAAACACCATATATTTT
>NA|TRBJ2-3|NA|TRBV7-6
CASSLLPGTDTQYF
TGTGCCAGCAGCTTGCTGCCGGGTACAGATACGCAGTATTTT
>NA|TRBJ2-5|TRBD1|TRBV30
CAWGQGPETQYF
TGTGCCTGGGGACAGGGGCCGGAGACCCAGTACTTC
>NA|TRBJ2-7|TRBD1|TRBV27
CASKLGQGSYEQYF
TGTGCCAGCAAACTCGGACAGGGGAGCTACGAGCAGTACTTC
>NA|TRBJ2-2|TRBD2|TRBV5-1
CASSQTLGGRGSGELFF
TGCGCCAGCAGCCAAACGCTCGGCGGGAGAGGTTCCGGGGAGCTGTTTTTT
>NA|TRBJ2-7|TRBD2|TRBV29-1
CSVWPGLAGYEQYF
TGCAGCGTTTGGCCCGGACTAGCTGGCTACGAGCAGTACTTC
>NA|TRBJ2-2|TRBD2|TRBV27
CASSLTAGLAGTGELFF
TGTGCCAGCAGTTTAACGGCGGGACTAGCGGGGACCGGGGAGCTGTTTTTT
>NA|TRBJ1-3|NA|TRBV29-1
CSGWGASGNTIYF
TGCAGCGGATGGGGGGCCTCTGGAAACACCATATATTTT
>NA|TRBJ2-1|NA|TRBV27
CASSTSRGTRYNEQFF
TGTGCCAGCAGTACTTCCAGGGGAACTAGGTACAATGAGCAGTTCTTC
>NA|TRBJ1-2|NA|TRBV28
CASSSTPAPGGGGYTF
TGTGCCAGCAGTTCGACTCCGGCCCCGGGGGGTGGCGGCTACACCTTC
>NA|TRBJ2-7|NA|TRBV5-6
CASSLGQNLYEQYF
TGTGCCAGCAGCTTGGGACAGAATTTATACGAGCAGTACTTC
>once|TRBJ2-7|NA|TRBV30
CAWNRASEPLSYEQYF
TGTGCCTGGAACCGGGCCTCCGAGCCTCTTTCCTACGAGCAGTACTTC
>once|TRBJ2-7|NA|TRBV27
CASSLSKADLPYEQYF
TGTGCCAGCAGTTTATCGAAGGCGGACCTTCCCTACGAGCAGTACTTC
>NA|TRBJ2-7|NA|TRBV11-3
CASSFADSPHYEQYF
TGTGCCAGCAGCTTCGCGGACAGCCCACACTACGAGCAGTACTTC
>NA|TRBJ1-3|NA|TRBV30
CAWSQFSGNTIYF
TGTGCCTGGAGCCAGTTCTCTGGAAACACCATATATTTT
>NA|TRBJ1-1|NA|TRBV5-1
CASSLDGRLRAFF
TGCGCCAGCAGCTTGGATGGCAGGTTAAGAGCTTTCTTT
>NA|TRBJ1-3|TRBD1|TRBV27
CASSTRGTGNTIYF
TGTGCCAGCAGTACCAGGGGGACTGGAAACACCATATATTTT
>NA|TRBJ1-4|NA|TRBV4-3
CASSQDPLSWTETNEKLFF
TGCGCCAGCAGCCAAGATCCCCTCTCATGGACGGAAACTAATGAAAAACTGTTTTTT
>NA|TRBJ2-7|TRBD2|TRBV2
CASRGSGTSGYEQYF
TGTGCCAGCAGAGGTTCCGGGACTAGCGGGTACGAGCAGTACTTC
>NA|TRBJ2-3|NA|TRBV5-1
CASSLVSAESTDTQYF
TGCGCCAGCAGCTTGGTTTCGGCGGAGAGCACAGATACGCAGTATTTT
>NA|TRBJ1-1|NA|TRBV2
CASSEARRGGSSEAFF
TGTGCCAGCAGTGAAGCCCGACGAGGGGGATCATCTGAAGCTTTCTTT
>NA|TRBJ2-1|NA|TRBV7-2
CASSHQTIPYDEQFF
TGTGCCAGCAGTCACCAAACGATCCCCTACGATGAGCAGTTCTTC
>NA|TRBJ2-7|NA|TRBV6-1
CASSEVGEQYF
TGTGCCAGCAGTGAAGTTGGCGAGCAGTACTTC
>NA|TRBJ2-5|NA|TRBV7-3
CASNEPNRGQETQYF
TGTGCCAGCAACGAACCCAACCGGGGCCAAGAGACCCAGTACTTC
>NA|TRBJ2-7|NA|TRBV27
CASSSIGHSDEQYF
TGTGCCAGCAGTTCGATCGGACATTCCGACGAGCAGTACTTC
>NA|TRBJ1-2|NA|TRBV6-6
CASTQGTGGYTF
TGTGCCAGCACCCAGGGAACGGGAGGCTACACCTTC
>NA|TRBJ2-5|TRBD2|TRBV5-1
CASTEASGSGETQYF
TGCGCCAGCACTGAGGCTAGCGGGAGTGGAGAGACCCAGTACTTC
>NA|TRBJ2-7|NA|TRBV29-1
CSVDGQGPPGEQYF
TGCAGCGTTGATGGGCAGGGGCCTCCGGGGGAGCAGTACTTC
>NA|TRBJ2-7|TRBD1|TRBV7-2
CASSWTGSYEQYF
TGTGCCAGCAGCTGGACAGGATCCTACGAGCAGTACTTC
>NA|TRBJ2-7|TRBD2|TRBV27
CASSLEGTSGSYEQYF
TGTGCCAGCAGTTTAGAGGGGACTAGCGGTTCCTACGAGCAGTACTTC
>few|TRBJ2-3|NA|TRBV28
CASSYRTDTQYF
TGTGCCAGCAGTTACCGGACAGATACGCAGTATTTT
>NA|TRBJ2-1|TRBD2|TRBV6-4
CASSEGLAGAYEQFF
TGTGCCAGCAGTGAGGGACTAGCGGGGGCCTATGAGCAGTTCTTC